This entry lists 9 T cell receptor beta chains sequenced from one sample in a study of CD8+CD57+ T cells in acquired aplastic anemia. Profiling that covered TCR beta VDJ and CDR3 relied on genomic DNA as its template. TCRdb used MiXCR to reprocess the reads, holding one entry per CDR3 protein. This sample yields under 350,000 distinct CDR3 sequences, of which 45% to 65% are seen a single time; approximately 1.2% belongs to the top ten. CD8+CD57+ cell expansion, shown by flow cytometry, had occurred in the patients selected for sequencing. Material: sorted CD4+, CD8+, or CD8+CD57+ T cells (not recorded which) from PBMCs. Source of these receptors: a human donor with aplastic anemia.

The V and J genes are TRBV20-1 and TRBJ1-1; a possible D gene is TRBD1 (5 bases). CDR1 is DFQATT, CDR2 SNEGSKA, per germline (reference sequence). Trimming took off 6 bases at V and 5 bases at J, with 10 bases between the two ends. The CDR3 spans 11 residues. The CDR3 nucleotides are TGCAGTGCCGGGCAGGGAACTGAAGCTTTCTTT. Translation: CSAGQGTEAFF.

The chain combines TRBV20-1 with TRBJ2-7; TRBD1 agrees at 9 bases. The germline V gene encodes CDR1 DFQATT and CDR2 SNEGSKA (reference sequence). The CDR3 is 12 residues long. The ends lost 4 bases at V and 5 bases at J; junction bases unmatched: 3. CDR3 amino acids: CSATTGGHEQYF. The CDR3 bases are TGCAGTGCTACAACAGGGGGCCACGAGCAGTACTTC.

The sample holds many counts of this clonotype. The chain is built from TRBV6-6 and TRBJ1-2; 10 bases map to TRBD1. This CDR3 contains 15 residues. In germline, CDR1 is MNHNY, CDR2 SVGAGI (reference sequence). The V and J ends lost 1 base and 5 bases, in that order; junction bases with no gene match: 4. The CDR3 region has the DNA TGTGCCAGCAGTTACTTACGGGACAGGGGATATGGCTACACCTTC. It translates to CASSYLRDRGYGYTF.

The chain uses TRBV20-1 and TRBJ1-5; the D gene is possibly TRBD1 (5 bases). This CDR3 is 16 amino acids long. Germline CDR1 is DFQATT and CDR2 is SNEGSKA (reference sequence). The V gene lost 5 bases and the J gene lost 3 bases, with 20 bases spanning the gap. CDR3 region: CSAGSGGRIINQPQHF. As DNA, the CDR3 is TGCAGTGCTGGCAGCGGGGGACGGATCATCAATCAGCCCCAGCATTTT.

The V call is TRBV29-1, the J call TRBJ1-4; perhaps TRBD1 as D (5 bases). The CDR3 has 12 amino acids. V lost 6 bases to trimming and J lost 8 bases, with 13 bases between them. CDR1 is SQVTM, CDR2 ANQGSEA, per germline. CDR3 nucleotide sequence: TGCAGCGTCCCTGGGAGGGACGAAAAACTGTTTTTT. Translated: CSVPGRDEKLFF.

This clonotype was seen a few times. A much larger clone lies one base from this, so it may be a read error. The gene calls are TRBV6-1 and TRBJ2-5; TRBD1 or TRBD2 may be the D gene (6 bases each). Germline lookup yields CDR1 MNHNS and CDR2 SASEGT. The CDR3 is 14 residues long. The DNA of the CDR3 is TGTGCCAGCAGTGAATGGGGGGCTGGAGAGACCCAGTGCTTC. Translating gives CASSEWGAGETQCF.

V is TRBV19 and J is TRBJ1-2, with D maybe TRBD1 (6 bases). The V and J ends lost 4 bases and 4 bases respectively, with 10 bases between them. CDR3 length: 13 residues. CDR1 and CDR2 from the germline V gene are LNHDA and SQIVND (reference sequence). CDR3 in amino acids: CASSTQGPYGYTF. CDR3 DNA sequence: TGTGCCAGTAGTACACAGGGACCCTATGGCTACACCTTC.

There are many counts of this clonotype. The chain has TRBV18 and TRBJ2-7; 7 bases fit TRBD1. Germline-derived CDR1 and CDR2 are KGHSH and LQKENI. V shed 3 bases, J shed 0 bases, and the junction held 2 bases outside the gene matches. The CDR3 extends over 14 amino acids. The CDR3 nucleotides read TGTGCCAGCTCACCGGGACAGAACTCCTACGAGCAGTACTTC. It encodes CASSPGQNSYEQYF.

In DNA form, the CDR3 reads TGTGCCAGCAGCCCTACGGCAGGTACCTACGAGCAGTACTTC. It yields the protein CASSPTAGTYEQYF. The chain uses TRBV9 and TRBJ2-7; D not certain. The CDR3 consists of 14 residues. Trimming removed 4 bases from V and 2 bases from J, with 13 bases in between. Germline values: CDR1 SGDLS, CDR2 YYNGEE.